This T cell receptor (beta chain) emerged from a study of shared clonotypes between healthy human individuals. Genomic DNA per cell subset filled all wells of several immunoSEQ plates. Profiling relied on immunoSEQ multiplex PCR, and the TCRdb table lists in-frame clones only, not all of them. The table has around 1.6 million clones, 98% seen once. The V gene end was trimmed by 4 bases and the J gene end by 6 bases; junction bases not matched to a gene: 20. CDR3 length equals 19 residues. CDR1 and CDR2 from the germline V gene are SGDLS and YYNGEE. The TCR sequence derives from a man between 25 and 39 years old in good health. The source material was naive CD4+ T cells sorted from blood. The subset denotes: CD45RA+ positively selected. This chain links TRBV9 with TRBJ2-3; 10 bases are a match to TRBD2. CDR3 in amino acids: CASSPGLASGSLSADTQYF. CDR3 DNA: TGTGCCAGCAGCCCGGGACTGGCTAGCGGGAGTCTTAGTGCGGATACGCAGTATTTT.